This T cell receptor (beta chain) was identified in a study of blood T cell repertoires in COVID-19. Study in general: PBMCs, B-cell-depleted T cells, or T cells were the source of the cDNA or gDNA that made up the material.

As processed by the authors: Amplification with reference gene primers provided the estimates of nucleated cell counts. Here immunoSEQ multiplex PCR was the method, and the copy in TCRdb shows in-frame clones only, minus some. The V and J calls and clone size are taken from that table; D and trimming were inferred from the DNA. Among about 300,000 clones listed, 80% to 90% were seen once. This CDR3 is 13 amino acids long. Per the germline V gene, CDR1 is SNHLY and CDR2 is FYNNEI. With V trimmed by 7 bases and J by 3 bases, 5 bases remained unmatched. This chain uses TRBV2 with TRBJ2-7, with 8 positions matching TRBD2. This clonotype was sampled from a man between 18 and 35 years old who had recovered from COVID-19. The sample was peripheral blood. The CDR3 protein is CASNTGTSYEQYF. The CDR3 DNA reads as TGTGCCAGCAATACCGGGACTAGCTACGAGCAGTACTTC. Full variable domain (missing parts from reference TRBV2 and TRBJ2-7): EPEVTQTPSHQVTQMGQEVILRCVPISNHLYFYWYRQILGQKVEFLVSFYNNEISEKSEIFDDQFSVERPDGSNFTLKIRSTKLEDSAMYFCASNTGTSYEQYFGPGTRLTVT.